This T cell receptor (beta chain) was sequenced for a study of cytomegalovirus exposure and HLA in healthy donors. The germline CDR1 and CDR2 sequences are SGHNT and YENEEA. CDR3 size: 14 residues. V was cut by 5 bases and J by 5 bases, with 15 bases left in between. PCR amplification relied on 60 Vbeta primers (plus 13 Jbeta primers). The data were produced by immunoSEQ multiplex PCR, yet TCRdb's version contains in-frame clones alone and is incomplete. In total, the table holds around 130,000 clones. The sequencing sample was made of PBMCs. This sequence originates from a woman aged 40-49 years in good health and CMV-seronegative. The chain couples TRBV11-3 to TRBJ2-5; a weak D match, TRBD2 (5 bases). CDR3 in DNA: TGTGCCAGCAGCGCGACGGGGTTCGGGGAGACCCAGTACTTC. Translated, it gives CASSATGFGETQYF.